These 25 T cell receptor beta chains were sequenced from one sample in a study of cytomegalovirus exposure and HLA in healthy donors. The PCR was carried out with 60 Vbeta primers and 13 Jbeta primers. Clones were read by immunoSEQ multiplex PCR, and TCRdb kept only the in-frame ones, dropping some. Seen here are fewer than 250,000 clones, about 80% observed once, and the top ten hold 10%. Sequenced input: PBMCs. The origin of the receptors is a woman between 50 and 59 years old in good health and CMV-seropositive.

The rearrangement joins TRBV6-6 to TRBJ2-1; D gene ambiguous. This CDR3 region has 14 residues. Trimming left V 0 bases short and J 0 bases short, with 3 bases between. Germline V gene data show CDR1 as MNHNY and CDR2 as SVGAGI (reference sequence). The CDR3 protein is CASSYSSSYNEQFF. CDR3 bases: TGTGCCAGCAGTTACTCCAGCTCCTACAATGAGCAGTTCTTC.

The chain couples TRBV11-3 to TRBJ1-2; D possibly corresponds to TRBD1 (6 bases). The CDR3 loop spans 16 amino acids. Germline V gene sequence: CDR1 SGHNT, CDR2 YENEEA. V gave up 5 bases and J gave up 0 bases, with 16 bases separating them. CDR3 sequence (DNA): TGTGCCAGCAGCCCACCCACGACAGGAACTAACTATGGCTACACCTTC. Its protein product is CASSPPTTGTNYGYTF.

This clone was picked up one time. The gene calls are TRBV2 and TRBJ1-6, with D unclear. This CDR3 contains 15 residues. Germline CDR1 SNHLY, CDR2 FYNNEI. Trimming shortened V by 0 bases and J by 7 bases, and 10 bases separated the two germline ends. In DNA, the CDR3 is TGTGCCAGCAGTGAAGCCTACAGTCAAAATTCACCCCTCCACTTT. Translation: CASSEAYSQNSPLHF.

This chain connects TRBV30 to TRBJ1-1; D uncertain. The ends were cut back, 2 bases at V and 4 bases at J, with 14 bases in the middle. Germline CDR1 is GTSNPN and CDR2 is SVGIG (reference sequence). CDR3 length: 14 residues. The chain's CDR3 is CAWSPERPGTEAFF. CDR3 DNA: TGTGCCTGGAGTCCGGAGAGACCGGGCACTGAAGCTTTCTTT.

The chain combines TRBV10-3 with TRBJ1-1, with 10 bases identical to TRBD1. The CDR3 extends over 16 amino acids. Germline loops: CDR1 ENHRY, CDR2 SYGVKD. Trimming took 3 bases from V and 1 from J; bases not matched to a gene: 5. This CDR3 reads CAISDFWDRGNTEAFF. DNA for the CDR3: TGTGCCATCAGTGATTTTTGGGACAGGGGGAACACTGAAGCTTTCTTT.

This clone has more than one count but fewer than ten. The CDR3: CASNPGNNQPQHF. CDR3 bases: TGTGCCAGTAATCCGGGTAACAATCAGCCCCAGCATTTT. The chain links TRBV19 to TRBJ1-5; D is unresolved. Germline CDR1 is LNHDA and CDR2 is SQIVND (reference sequence). The CDR3 runs 13 residues. The V end was cut by 7 bases, the J end by 3 bases, with 10 bases between.

The genes are TRBV9 and TRBJ1-1, with D possibly TRBD1 on 5 matching bases. CDR3 length: 15 amino acids. V was cut by 0 bases and J by 0 bases, with 9 bases left in between. From germline, CDR1 is SGDLS and CDR2 YYNGEE. Written as DNA, the CDR3 is TGTGCCAGCAGCGTAGATCAGGGAATGAACACTGAAGCTTTCTTT. Protein sequence: CASSVDQGMNTEAFF.

V gene TRBV6-5 combines with J gene TRBJ1-2, with 7 positions matching TRBD1. The junction had 3 bases not matched to a gene; V was cut back by 6 bases and J by 5 bases. Germline CDR1 is MNHEY and CDR2 is SVGAGI. The CDR3 runs 12 residues. The CDR3, as DNA: TGTGCCAGCAGCCGACAGGGTTATGGCTACACCTTC. Translation gives CASSRQGYGYTF.

The chain has TRBV9 and TRBJ1-4, with D uncertain. There are 16 residues in the CDR3. Trimming pared 4 bases from V and 5 bases from J, leaving 18 bases between. CDR1 and CDR2 from the germline V gene are SGDLS and YYNGEE. The DNA for the CDR3 is TGTGCCAGCAGCTTAGACCCGACCGGGATAAATGAAAAACTGTTTTTT. It yields the protein CASSLDPTGINEKLFF.

V is TRBV30 and J is TRBJ2-1, with TRBD2 identical over 13 bases. In germline, CDR1 is GTSNPN, CDR2 SVGIG (reference sequence). J was trimmed by 4 bases and V by 2 bases; bases with no gene match: 2. This CDR3 has 15 amino acids. The CDR3 is CAWSRTSGGYNEQFF. The CDR3 region has the DNA TGTGCCTGGAGTCGGACTAGCGGGGGATACAATGAGCAGTTCTTC.

The chain combines TRBV30 with TRBJ1-1, with a possible D match to TRBD1 (5 bases). Germline V gives CDR1 GTSNPN, CDR2 SVGIG (reference sequence). This CDR3 has 15 residues. Trimming shortened V by 1 base and J by 6 bases, and 18 bases separated the two germline ends. CDR3 nucleotide sequence: TGTGCCTGGAGTGACCAGATCTTGGCGGGGGCTGAAGCTTTCTTT. Translated, it gives CAWSDQILAGAEAFF.

This sequence joins TRBV19 and TRBJ2-5; 8 nucleotides match TRBD1. The CDR3 contains 13 residues. Per germline, CDR1 LNHDA and CDR2 SQIVND (reference sequence). V shed 8 bases, J shed 4 bases, and the junction held 6 bases outside the gene matches. The CDR3 bases are TGTGCCAGTGAGGACAGGGCGGGAGAGACCCAGTACTTC. This translates into CASEDRAGETQYF. Drawing the rest from reference TRBV19 and TRBJ2-5, the complete variable domain is DGGITQSPKYLFRKEGQNVTLSCEQNLNHDAMYWYRQDPGQGLRLIYYSQIVNDFQKGDIAEGYSVSREKKESFPLTVTSAQKNPTAFYLCASEDRAGETQYFGPGTRLLVL.

This chain links TRBV19 with TRBJ1-3; D unresolved. From germline, CDR1 is LNHDA and CDR2 SQIVND (reference sequence). This CDR3 has 15 amino acids. V dropped 5 bases and J dropped 2 bases, with 13 bases sitting between them. The CDR3 region has the DNA TGTGCCAGTAGTGAGCGGGGTAGTGCTGGAAACACCATATATTTT. This sequence encodes CASSERGSAGNTIYF. Filled out from reference TRBV19 and TRBJ1-3, the complete variable domain reads DGGITQSPKYLFRKEGQNVTLSCEQNLNHDAMYWYRQDPGQGLRLIYYSQIVNDFQKGDIAEGYSVSREKKESFPLTVTSAQKNPTAFYLCASSERGSAGNTIYFGEGSWLTVV.

This rearrangement joins TRBV28 to TRBJ2-1; possible D gene TRBD1, 5 bases. Trimming shortened V by 6 bases and J by 1 base, and 10 bases separated the two germline ends. The CDR3 runs 14 residues. The V gene's germline CDR1 is MDHEN and CDR2 SYDVKM. The CDR3 spells CASRRRGSYNEQFF. CDR3 in DNA: TGTGCCAGCAGAAGAAGGGGATCCTACAATGAGCAGTTCTTC.

The chain links TRBV5-6 to TRBJ2-7; possibly TRBD2 for D (7 bases). Germline CDR1 is SGHDT and CDR2 is YYEEEE. The CDR3 is 16 amino acids. V was pared by 0 bases and J by 4 bases, with 17 bases between. The CDR3 region has the DNA TGTGCCAGCAGCTTGGGAGTCGCCAGGGGACTATACGAGCAGTACTTC. Residues: CASSLGVARGLYEQYF.

The J gene is TRBJ2-7, the V gene TRBV13; tentatively, D is TRBD2 (6 bases). Germline CDR1 PRHDT, CDR2 FYEKMQ (reference sequence). V was cut by 5 bases and J by 0 bases, with 11 bases left in between. The CDR3 covers 14 residues. CDR3 sequence reads: CASSPGLDSYEQYF. The CDR3 coding sequence is TGTGCCAGCAGCCCGGGACTGGACTCCTACGAGCAGTACTTC.

The chain has TRBV19 and TRBJ1-5; TRBD1 agrees at 7 bases. The CDR3 runs to 15 residues. Trimming took 3 bases from V and 3 from J; bases not matched to a gene: 5. Germline-derived CDR1 and CDR2 are LNHDA and SQIVND (reference sequence). The CDR3 nucleotides read TGTGCCAGTAGTATCACAGGGGAGACCAATCAGCCCCAGCATTTT. Its protein product is CASSITGETNQPQHF.

The chain carries TRBV16 and TRBJ1-2; TRBD1 matches 10 bases. Germline V gene data show CDR1 as KGHSY and CDR2 as FQNENV. Trimming removed 0 bases from V and 8 bases from J; junction bases left unmatched: 6. The CDR3 spans 15 residues. Here the CDR3 DNA reads TGTGCCAGCAGCCAATCACCCGGGACAGGGGAAGGCTACACCTTC. Translated, it gives CASSQSPGTGEGYTF. Full variable domain (outside the CDR3, taken from reference TRBV16 and TRBJ1-2): GEEVAQTPKHLVRGEGQKAKLYCAPIKGHSYVFWYQQVLKNEFKFLISFQNENVFDETGMPKERFSAKCLPNSPCSLEIQATKLEDSAVYFCASSQSPGTGEGYTFGSGTRLTVV.

The J gene is TRBJ1-3, the V gene TRBV4-1; no reliable D call. The germline gives CDR1 MGHRA, CDR2 YSYEKL. V was shortened by 0 bases and J by 1 base, with 16 bases between the two germline ends. The CDR3 totals 18 residues. Written as DNA, the CDR3 is TGCGCCAGCAGCCAAGATAGGACTGCCCTTCTTTCTGGAAACACCATATATTTT. Amino acid sequence: CASSQDRTALLSGNTIYF.

This clone appeared a few times. The chain has TRBV2 and TRBJ1-1; 9 nucleotides line up with TRBD1. After removal of 5 bases from V and 11 bases from J, the junction contained 9 bases not matched to a gene. CDR1 is SNHLY, CDR2 FYNNEI, per germline. The CDR3 is 13 amino acids. The CDR3 protein is CASSRDREGWAFF. Written as DNA, the CDR3 is TGTGCCAGCAGTAGGGACAGGGAGGGTTGGGCTTTCTTT.

Written as DNA, the CDR3 is TGCGCCAGCAGCCCCGGGACAGCCCTTGATACGCAGTATTTT. This codes for CASSPGTALDTQYF. This chain joins TRBV5-1 and TRBJ2-3; 7 bases line up with TRBD1. This CDR3 has 14 amino acids. J gave up 6 bases and V 4 bases, and 8 bases lay outside the gene matches. CDR1 and CDR2 from the germline V gene are SGHRS and YFSETQ.

The chain uses TRBV2 and TRBJ2-7; 10 bases are a match to TRBD1. V shed 8 bases and J 3 bases; nucleotides not matched to a gene: 4. Per the germline V gene, CDR1 is SNHLY and CDR2 is FYNNEI. The CDR3 has 13 residues. The CDR3 loop reads CASFRDRGYEQYF. The CDR3 region has the DNA TGTGCCAGCTTCCGGGACAGGGGCTACGAGCAGTACTTC. The full variable domain, completed using reference TRBV2 and TRBJ2-7, is EPEVTQTPSHQVTQMGQEVILRCVPISNHLYFYWYRQILGQKVEFLVSFYNNEISEKSEIFDDQFSVERPDGSNFTLKIRSTKLEDSAMYFCASFRDRGYEQYFGPGTRLTVT.

V and J are TRBV30 and TRBJ2-5, with a tentative D call TRBD2 (6 bases). Germline CDR1 GTSNPN, CDR2 SVGIG (reference sequence). The ends were cut back, 4 bases at V and 1 base at J, with 19 bases in the middle. The CDR3 has 16 amino acids. The CDR3: CAWTTGEAWGQETQYF. The CDR3 DNA sequence: TGTGCCTGGACGACGGGGGAGGCATGGGGCCAAGAGACCCAGTACTTC.

This clone was seen only a few times. The V and J genes are TRBV7-3 and TRBJ1-6; no firm D call. The CDR3 is 13 residues long. V lost 4 bases, J lost 9 bases, and 10 bases lay in between. Germline V lookup: CDR1 SGHTA, CDR2 FQGTGA. The CDR3 DNA sequence: TGTGCCAGCAGCTCCTACAGCGGTTCACCCCTCCACTTT. Its translation is CASSSYSGSPLHF.

The chain is built from TRBV5-6 and TRBJ2-7; D unresolved. The CDR3 is 13 amino acids. V was shortened by 0 bases and J by 12 bases, with 16 bases between the two germline ends. CDR1 and CDR2 from the germline V gene are SGHDT and YYEEEE. In DNA form, the CDR3 reads TGTGCCAGCAGCTTGGTTCAGTCCGTTCTGGCGTACTTC. It encodes CASSLVQSVLAYF.